The 22 T cell receptor beta chains below come from one sample, sequenced in a study of CD8 T cells in Susac syndrome. With random hexamers, about 0.5 to 1 ug RNA was reverse transcribed. TCRdb reanalysed the immunoSEQ multiplex PCR reads using MiXCR and keeps one entry per CDR3 protein. This sample carries under 90,000 distinct CDR3 sequences, 85% to 95% of them seen once, and the ten largest clones take about 0.54%. Specimen: CD4+ T cells from PBMCs. The receptors were sampled from a human donor with Susac syndrome.

V and J are TRBV7-6 and TRBJ2-5; 7 bases fit TRBD2. Germline-derived CDR1 and CDR2 are SGHVS and FNYEAQ. V dropped 5 bases and J dropped 5; count of bases not matched to a gene: 11. The CDR3 is made up of 15 amino acids. The CDR3 here is CASSPGGPSGETQYF. CDR3 coding DNA: TGTGCCAGCAGCCCGGGGGGACCAAGCGGGGAGACCCAGTACTTC.

The rearrangement uses TRBV18 and TRBJ2-5; D is perhaps TRBD1 (5 bases). V was clipped by 6 bases and J by 2 bases, with 22 bases between them. Germline CDR1 reads KGHSH; CDR2 reads LQKENI. The CDR3 is 17 residues long. The CDR3 loop is CASSPRQSPVEQETQYF. The CDR3 coding sequence is TGTGCCAGCTCGCCCCGACAGTCTCCCGTGGAGCAAGAGACCCAGTACTTC. The full variable domain, rest sourced from reference TRBV18 and TRBJ2-5, is NAGVMQNPRHLVRRRGQEARLRCSPMKGHSHVYWYRQLPEEGLKFMVYLQKENIIDESGMPKERFSAEFPKEGPSILRIQQVVRGDSAAYFCASSPRQSPVEQETQYFGPGTRLLVL.

The V call is TRBV24-1, the J call TRBJ2-3, with D possibly matching TRBD2 (7 bases). This CDR3 region has 15 residues. Trimming cost V 4 bases and J 6 bases, with 16 bases left between them. Looked up from germline, CDR1 is KGHDR and CDR2 is SFDVKD. The CDR3 nucleotides read TGTGCCACCAGTGAAGGGGGAGGGGCACCCGATACGCAGTATTTT. This translates into CATSEGGGAPDTQYF.

This clonotype was seen only once. The genes are TRBV2 and TRBJ2-2, with 9 bases fitting TRBD2. Trimming removed 7 bases from V and 1 base from J; junction bases left unmatched: 7. The germline gives CDR1 SNHLY, CDR2 FYNNEI. The CDR3 is made up of 16 amino acids. CDR3 in DNA: TGTGCCAGCATCCTAGAACTAGCGGGGAACACCGGGGAGCTGTTTTTT. Amino acid sequence: CASILELAGNTGELFF.

The V call is TRBV3-1, the J call TRBJ1-3; D not resolved. The V end lost 5 bases, the J end lost 0 bases, and 2 bases lay between the germline ends. The CDR3 is 12 residues long. The germline V gene encodes CDR1 LGHDT and CDR2 YNNKEL (reference sequence). In nucleotides, the CDR3 is TGTGCCAGCAGCTTCTCTGGAAACACCATATATTTT. Protein: CASSFSGNTIYF.

J is TRBJ2-1 and V is TRBV27; TRBD2 matches 12 bases. With 4 bases clipped from V and 7 bases from J, the junction kept 11 bases outside the gene matches. Germline values: CDR1 MNHEY, CDR2 SMNVEV (reference sequence). CDR3 length: 17 amino acids. The CDR3 DNA is TGTGCCAGCAGTTCCTTGGGGCTGACTAGCGGGAGTAATGAGCAGTTCTTC. This translates into CASSSLGLTSGSNEQFF.

This chain uses TRBV11-2 with TRBJ2-7; weak D call: TRBD1 (5 bases). CDR1 and CDR2 from the germline V gene are SGHAT and FQNNGV. V lost 1 base and J lost 6, with 10 bases in between. This CDR3 region has 13 residues. CDR3 region: CASSLVRGAEQYF. The CDR3 region has the DNA TGTGCCAGCAGCTTAGTGCGTGGGGCCGAGCAGTACTTC.

V and J are TRBV7-6 and TRBJ1-1, with a tentative D call TRBD1 (6 bases). V lost 1 base, J lost 1 base, and 13 bases lay in between. Germline values: CDR1 SGHVS, CDR2 FNYEAQ. This CDR3 region has 16 residues. The CDR3, as DNA: TGTGCCAGCAGCTTAGGGATAGACAGGCCGAACACTGAAGCTTTCTTT. This gives the protein CASSLGIDRPNTEAFF.

The chain uses TRBV19 and TRBJ1-5; D gene unclear. This CDR3 has 12 residues. With 3 bases removed from V and 7 bases from J, the gap between germline ends came to 7 bases. CDR1 LNHDA and CDR2 SQIVND come from the germline V gene (reference sequence). This chain's CDR3 is CASSILGQPQHF. As DNA, the CDR3 is TGTGCCAGTAGTATTCTCGGGCAGCCCCAGCATTTT. The entire variable domain, with the rest obtained from reference TRBV19 and TRBJ1-5, is as follows: DGGITQSPKYLFRKEGQNVTLSCEQNLNHDAMYWYRQDPGQGLRLIYYSQIVNDFQKGDIAEGYSVSREKKESFPLTVTSAQKNPTAFYLCASSILGQPQHFGDGTRLSIL.

This chain connects TRBV12-3 or TRBV12-4 to TRBJ2-1; TRBD2 is a possible D gene (6 bases). This CDR3 region has 15 residues. Between the trimmed V and J ends, which lost 6 bases and 4 bases, there was a span of 16 bases. The CDR3 loop is CASRARAGGYNEQFF. The CDR3 DNA is TGTGCCAGCAGGGCCAGAGCTGGGGGGTACAATGAGCAGTTCTTC.

This clonotype was seen a few times. The chain links TRBV28 to TRBJ2-7; D gene unclear. The germline gives CDR1 MDHEN, CDR2 SYDVKM. Trimming cost V 8 bases and J 0 bases, with 20 bases left between them. This CDR3 is built from 16 residues. The CDR3 reads CASRSPRHINSYEQYF. The CDR3 nucleotides are TGTGCCAGCCGCTCACCTCGACACATCAACTCCTACGAGCAGTACTTC.

The J gene is TRBJ2-1, the V gene TRBV20-1, with D possibly being TRBD2 (5 bases). The CDR3 spans 13 residues. Deletions cut 3 bases from V and 9 bases from J, with 15 bases between. Per the germline V gene, CDR1 is DFQATT and CDR2 is SNEGSKA (reference sequence). The CDR3 nucleotides read TGCAGTGCTAGTCGGGCTGCGGGCCTTGAGCAGTTCTTC. Encoded protein: CSASRAAGLEQFF.

This clonotype was observed a few times. V usage is TRBV6-1 and J usage is TRBJ2-3; D unclear. Germline CDR1 and CDR2: MNHNS and SASEGT. Trimming removed 6 bases at V and 2 bases at J, with 6 bases between. The CDR3 extends over 12 amino acids. CDR3: CASSQATDTQYF. In DNA form, the CDR3 reads TGTGCCAGCAGCCAGGCCACAGATACGCAGTATTTT.

V usage is TRBV5-1 and J usage is TRBJ2-1; TRBD1 agrees at 7 bases. CDR1 is SGHRS and CDR2 is YFSETQ in the germline V gene. CDR3 length: 15 amino acids. J lost 2 bases, V lost 5 bases, and 7 bases had no gene match. CDR3 sequence reads: CASREQTGPYNEQFF. CDR3 DNA sequence: TGCGCCAGCAGAGAACAGACAGGGCCCTACAATGAGCAGTTCTTC.

The chain recombines TRBV28 with TRBJ2-1; possible D gene TRBD1, 5 bases. The length of the CDR3 is 15 residues. Germline V gene lookup returns CDR1 MDHEN and CDR2 SYDVKM. V was shortened by 5 bases and J by 5 bases, with 16 bases between the two germline ends. The CDR3 DNA reads TGTGCCAGCAGTATGGTAGCTACAGGTCACAATGAGCAGTTCTTC. Protein: CASSMVATGHNEQFF.

This rearrangement joins TRBV7-2 to TRBJ2-4, with 8 bases fitting TRBD1. This CDR3 has 18 residues. Germline V lookup: CDR1 SGHTA, CDR2 FQGNSA. The junction had 13 bases not matched to a gene; V was cut back by 6 bases and J by 0 bases. CDR3 nucleotides: TGTGCCAGCAGAGTGGACAGGGCTCGAACTCTAGCCAAAAACATTCAGTACTTC. This sequence encodes CASRVDRARTLAKNIQYF.

The J gene is TRBJ1-4, the V gene TRBV29-1, with TRBD1 identical over 9 bases. Germline CDR1 SQVTM, CDR2 ANQGSEA. The CDR3 runs 16 residues. With V trimmed by 5 bases and J by 3 bases, 10 bases remained unmatched. The CDR3 region has the DNA TGCAGCGTTATGTTCCTTGGGACAGGGCCTAATGAAAAACTGTTTTTT. This gives the protein CSVMFLGTGPNEKLFF.

The chain combines TRBV7-9 with TRBJ2-1; tentative D call: TRBD2 (5 bases). Trimming shortened V by 3 bases and J by 0 bases, and 15 bases separated the two germline ends. The length of the CDR3 is 17 residues. Germline V gene data show CDR1 as SEHNR and CDR2 as FQNEAQ (reference sequence). The CDR3 coding sequence is TGTGCCAGCAGCTTTACCCCCCGGAGCGGCTCCTACAATGAGCAGTTCTTC. Translation: CASSFTPRSGSYNEQFF.

V and J are TRBV5-4 and TRBJ2-5; 7 bases agree with TRBD1. Germline assignment: CDR1 SGHNT and CDR2 YYREEE (reference sequence). Trimming cost V 5 bases and J 3 bases; bases outside gene matches: 4. This CDR3 comprises 13 residues. CDR3 region: CASRAGTEETQYF. The CDR3 bases are TGTGCCAGCAGGGCCGGGACAGAAGAGACCCAGTACTTC.

This clonotype was seen once. The chain joins TRBV6-2 or TRBV6-3 to TRBJ2-7; D remains ambiguous. V dropped 1 base and J dropped 6 bases, with 7 bases sitting between them. CDR3 length equals 12 residues. Germline assignment: CDR1 MNHEY and CDR2 SVGEGT. The CDR3 here is CASSYFPSEQYF. CDR3 coding DNA: TGTGCCAGCAGTTACTTCCCTTCCGAGCAGTACTTC.

This clonotype was detected a few times. The chain uses TRBV6-2 or TRBV6-3 and TRBJ1-5; D perhaps matches TRBD1 (5 bases). The CDR3 sequence is 14 residues long. Trimming pared 7 bases from V and 0 bases from J, leaving 10 bases between. CDR1 MNHEY and CDR2 SVGEGT come from the germline V gene. As DNA, the CDR3 is TGTGCCAGCAACCGCGGGACTAGCAATCAGCCCCAGCATTTT. The encoded protein is CASNRGTSNQPQHF.

The rearrangement links TRBV6-5 to TRBJ1-4, with D unresolved. Trimming cost V 5 bases and J 4 bases, with 5 bases left between them. Germline V CDR1 and CDR2: MNHEY, SVGAGI. The CDR3 consists of 12 residues. The CDR3 reads CASSVRNEKLFF. The CDR3 DNA reads as TGTGCCAGCAGTGTCCGTAATGAAAAACTGTTTTTT.